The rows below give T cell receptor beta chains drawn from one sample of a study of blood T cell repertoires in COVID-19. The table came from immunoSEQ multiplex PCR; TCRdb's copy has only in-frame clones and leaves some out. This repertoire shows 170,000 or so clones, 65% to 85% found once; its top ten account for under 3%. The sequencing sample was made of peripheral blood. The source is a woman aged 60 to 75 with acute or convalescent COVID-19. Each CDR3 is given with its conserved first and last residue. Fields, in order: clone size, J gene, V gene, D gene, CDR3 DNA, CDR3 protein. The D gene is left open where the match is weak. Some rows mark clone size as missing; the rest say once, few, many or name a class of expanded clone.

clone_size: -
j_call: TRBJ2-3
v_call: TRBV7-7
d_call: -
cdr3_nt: TGTGCTAGCAGCTTAGCAGGGGTGGGAGATACGCAGTATTTT
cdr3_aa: CASSLAGVGDTQYF

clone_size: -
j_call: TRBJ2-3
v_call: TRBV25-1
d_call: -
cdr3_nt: TGTGCCAGCAGTGACCTTTGGAGCTCTAGCACAGATACGCAGTATTTT
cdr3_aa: CASSDLWSSSTDTQYF

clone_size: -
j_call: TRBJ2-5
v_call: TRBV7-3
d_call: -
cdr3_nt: TGTGCCAGCAGCTTAGTCGAGGGGACACAAGAGACCCAGTACTTC
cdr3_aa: CASSLVEGTQETQYF

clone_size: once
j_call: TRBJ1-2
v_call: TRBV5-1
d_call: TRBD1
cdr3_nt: TGCGCCAGCAGCTGGGGAGGACAGGGGCGAACCCAGGAGGGGACCTTC
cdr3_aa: CASSWGGQGRTQEGTF

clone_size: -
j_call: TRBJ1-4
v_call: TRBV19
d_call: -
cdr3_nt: TGTGCCAGTAGTACCGGCCAGGGTAGGCAGGAAAAACTGTTTTTT
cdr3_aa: CASSTGQGRQEKLFF

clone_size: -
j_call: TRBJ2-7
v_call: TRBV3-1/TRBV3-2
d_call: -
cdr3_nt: TGTGCCAGCAGCCTATCTCCCTACGAGCAGTACTTC
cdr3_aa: CASSLSPYEQYF

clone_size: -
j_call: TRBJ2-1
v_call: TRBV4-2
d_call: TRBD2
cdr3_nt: TGTGCCAGCAGCCAAGTTATCCTAGCGGGGGTTGAGCAGTTCTTC
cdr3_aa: CASSQVILAGVEQFF

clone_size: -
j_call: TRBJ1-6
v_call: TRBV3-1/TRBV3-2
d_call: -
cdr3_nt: TGTGCCAGCAGCCCCTTTGGGGGGGGGAATTCACCCCTCCACTTT
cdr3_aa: CASSPFGGGNSPLHF

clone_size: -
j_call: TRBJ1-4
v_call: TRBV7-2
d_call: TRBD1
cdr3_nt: TGTGCCAGCAGCTCGACCCCAGGGGGCAGCCCGAATGAAAAACTGTTTTTT
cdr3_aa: CASSSTPGGSPNEKLFF

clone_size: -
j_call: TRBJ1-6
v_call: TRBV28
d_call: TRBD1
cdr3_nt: TGTGCCAGCAGTTCGACCGGGACAGGGTTAAACTCACCCCTCCACTTT
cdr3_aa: CASSSTGTGLNSPLHF

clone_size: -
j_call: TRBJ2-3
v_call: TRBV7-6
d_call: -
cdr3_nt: TGTGCCAGCAGCCGGACCACAGGGAGAGATACGCAGTATTTT
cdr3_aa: CASSRTTGRDTQYF

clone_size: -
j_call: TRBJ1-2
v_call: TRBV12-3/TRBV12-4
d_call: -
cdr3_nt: TGTGCCGGGCTTAGGGAGGGAGAGAGCTACACCTTC
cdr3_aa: CAGLREGESYTF

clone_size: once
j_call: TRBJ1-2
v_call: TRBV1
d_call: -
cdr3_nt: TGCACCAGCAGCCAAGATTGGGCGACAGGGCGGTGGGGCTATGGCTACACCTTC
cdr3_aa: CTSSQDWATGRWGYGYTF

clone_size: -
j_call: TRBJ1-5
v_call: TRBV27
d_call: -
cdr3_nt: TGTGCCAGCAGTTTAGGGTCAGCGGGAAATCAGCCCCAGCATTTT
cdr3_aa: CASSLGSAGNQPQHF

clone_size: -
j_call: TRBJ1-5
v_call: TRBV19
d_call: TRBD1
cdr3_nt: TGTGCCAGTGCCCTCAAGGGACAGGGGCTACGAAGCAATCAGCCCCAGCATTTT
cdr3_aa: CASALKGQGLRSNQPQHF

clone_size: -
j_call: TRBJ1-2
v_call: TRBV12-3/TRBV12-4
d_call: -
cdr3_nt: TGTGCCAGCAGGTGGACAAATATGGATGGCTACACCTTC
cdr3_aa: CASRWTNMDGYTF

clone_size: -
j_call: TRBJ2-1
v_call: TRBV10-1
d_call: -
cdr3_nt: TGCGCCAGCAGCGCCCAGGGGTTCTCATACAATGAGCAGTTCTTC
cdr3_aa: CASSAQGFSYNEQFF

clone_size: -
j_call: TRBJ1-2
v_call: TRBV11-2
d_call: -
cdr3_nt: TGTGCCAGCAGCCCGGGGGGGGGACACCTCCACTTC
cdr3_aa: CASSPGGGHLHF

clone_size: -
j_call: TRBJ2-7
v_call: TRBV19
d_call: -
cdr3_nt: TGTGCCAGTAGTTGGGACACCTCCTACGAGCAGTACTTC
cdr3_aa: CASSWDTSYEQYF

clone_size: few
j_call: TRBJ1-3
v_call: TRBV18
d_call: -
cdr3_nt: TGTGCCAGCTCACCGGGGCAGGGGCGAAACACCATATATTTT
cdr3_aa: CASSPGQGRNTIYF

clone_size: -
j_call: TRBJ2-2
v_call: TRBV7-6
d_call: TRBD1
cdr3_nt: TGTGCCAGCAGCTTAGTGGGTCCCGGACAGGCCGGAGGCGGGGAGCTGTTTTTT
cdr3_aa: CASSLVGPGQAGGGELFF

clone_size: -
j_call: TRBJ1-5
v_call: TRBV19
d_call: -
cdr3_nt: TGTGCCAGTAGTTTACGGACAGAACGTCTCAATCAGCCCCAGCATTTT
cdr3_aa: CASSLRTERLNQPQHF

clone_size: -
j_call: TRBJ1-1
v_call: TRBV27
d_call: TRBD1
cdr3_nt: TGTGCCAGCAGTCCCCCGGGACAGGGGGCCGAAGACACTGAAGCTTTCTTT
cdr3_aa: CASSPPGQGAEDTEAFF

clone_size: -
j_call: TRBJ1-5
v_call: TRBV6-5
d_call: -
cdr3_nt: TGTGCCAGCAGTAAATCCGGGGGTAGTCAGCCCCAGCATTTT
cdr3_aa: CASSKSGGSQPQHF

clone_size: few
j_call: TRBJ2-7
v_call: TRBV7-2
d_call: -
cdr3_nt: TGTGCCAGCAGCCCCGAATTGGAAACTACCTGGCCTAACCTCTACGAGCAGTACTTC
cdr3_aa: CASSPELETTWPNLYEQYF

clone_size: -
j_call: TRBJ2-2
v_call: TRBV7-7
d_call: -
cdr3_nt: TGTGCTAGCAGCTTATTGCCGGGTGACGCAAACACCGGGGAGCTGTTTTTT
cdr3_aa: CASSLLPGDANTGELFF

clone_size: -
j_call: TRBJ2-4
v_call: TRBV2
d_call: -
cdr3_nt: TGTGCCAGCAGTGAAGCAGAGCAGGGCCTAGCCAAAAACATTCAGTACTTC
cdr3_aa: CASSEAEQGLAKNIQYF

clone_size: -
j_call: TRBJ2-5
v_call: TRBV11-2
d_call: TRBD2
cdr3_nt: TGTGCCAGCAGCAAAAGCGGGGGGTCCCAAGAGACCCAGTACTTC
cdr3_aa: CASSKSGGSQETQYF

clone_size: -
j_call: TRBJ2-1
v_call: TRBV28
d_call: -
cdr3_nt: TGTGCCAGCAGATACAGGGATCGCTCCTACAATGAGCAGTTCTTC
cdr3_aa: CASRYRDRSYNEQFF

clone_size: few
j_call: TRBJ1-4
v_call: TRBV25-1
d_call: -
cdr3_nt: TGTGCCAGCCCCCCCGCGGGGCCCGTTGAGGAAAAACTGTTTTTT
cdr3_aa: CASPPAGPVEEKLFF

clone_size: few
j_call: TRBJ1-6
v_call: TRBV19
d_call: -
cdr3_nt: TGTGCCAGTAGGACCGGGGTTTTAGGCAATTCACCCCTCCACTTT
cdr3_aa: CASRTGVLGNSPLHF

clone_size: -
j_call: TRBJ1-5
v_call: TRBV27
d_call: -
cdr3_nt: TGTGCCAGCAGTTTTGGTGGAGGGTACCAGCCCCAGCATTTT
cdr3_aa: CASSFGGGYQPQHF

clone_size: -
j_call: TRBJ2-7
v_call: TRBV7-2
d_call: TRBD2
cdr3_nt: TGTGCCAGCAGCTTTCCCGGGACTAGCGACCACGAGCAGTACTTC
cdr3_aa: CASSFPGTSDHEQYF

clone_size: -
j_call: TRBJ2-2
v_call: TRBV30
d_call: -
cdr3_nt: TGTGCCTGGAGTCTCGACACCGGGGAGCTGTTTTTT
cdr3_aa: CAWSLDTGELFF

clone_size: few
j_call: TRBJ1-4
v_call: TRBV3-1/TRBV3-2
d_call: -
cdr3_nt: TGTGCCAGCAGCTGGCGAGGCAGGGCTGGAGAAAAACTGTTTTTT
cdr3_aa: CASSWRGRAGEKLFF

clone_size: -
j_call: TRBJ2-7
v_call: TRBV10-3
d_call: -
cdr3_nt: TGTGCCATCAGCCTCAACCGGGACACTCCCTACGAGCAGTACTTC
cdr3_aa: CAISLNRDTPYEQYF

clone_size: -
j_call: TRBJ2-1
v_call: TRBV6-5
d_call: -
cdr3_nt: TGTGCCAGCAGCCGACAGGGAGGAAATGAGCAGTTCTTC
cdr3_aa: CASSRQGGNEQFF

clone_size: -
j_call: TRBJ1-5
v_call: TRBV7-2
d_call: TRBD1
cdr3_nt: TGTGCCAGCAGCTTGGACAGGGCGATCAATCAGCCCCAGCATTTT
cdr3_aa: CASSLDRAINQPQHF

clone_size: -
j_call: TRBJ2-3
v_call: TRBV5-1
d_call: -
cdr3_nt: TGCGCCAGCAGCTTGGCAGAGGTAGATACGCAGTATTTT
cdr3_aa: CASSLAEVDTQYF

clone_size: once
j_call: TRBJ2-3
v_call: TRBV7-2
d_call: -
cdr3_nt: TGTGCCAGCAGCTTAGGAAGGGGTAGCACAGATACGCAGTATTTT
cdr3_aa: CASSLGRGSTDTQYF

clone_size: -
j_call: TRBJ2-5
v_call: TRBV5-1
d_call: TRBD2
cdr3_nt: TGCGCCAGCAGCCCCGGGGGGGAGACCCAGTACTTC
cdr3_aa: CASSPGGETQYF

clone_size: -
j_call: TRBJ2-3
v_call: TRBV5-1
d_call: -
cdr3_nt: TGCGCCAGCAGCTTGGATCGGACTAGCACAGATACGCAGTATTTT
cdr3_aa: CASSLDRTSTDTQYF

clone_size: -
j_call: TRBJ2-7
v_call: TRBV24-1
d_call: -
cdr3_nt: TGTGCCACCAGTGACAGGGTGCAGTACTTC
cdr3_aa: CATSDRVQYF

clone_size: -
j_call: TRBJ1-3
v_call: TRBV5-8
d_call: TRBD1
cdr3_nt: TGTGCCAGCAGCCCTGACAGGGGGAAAAACACCATATATTTT
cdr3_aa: CASSPDRGKNTIYF

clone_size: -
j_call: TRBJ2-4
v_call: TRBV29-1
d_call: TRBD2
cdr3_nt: TGCAGCTTCAGGGAGGGTGCCAAAAACATTCAGTACTTC
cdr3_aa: CSFREGAKNIQYF